This TCR beta chain originates from a study of beta chain features in type 1 diabetes. A single heparinised blood sample, averaging about 120 mL, was obtained per donor. This CDR3 region has 13 residues. CDR1 MNHNS and CDR2 SASEGT come from the germline V gene. V lost 8 bases, J lost 3 bases, and 11 bases lay in between. What was sequenced were expressed TCRB transcripts, since all of the isolated RNA had been reverse transcribed. Generated by immunoSEQ multiplex PCR, the TCRdb table keeps only in-frame clones and is missing some. The table includes 150,000 or so clones, roughly 11% detected once. This clone was counted a few times.

This chain uses TRBV6-1 with TRBJ2-1; D is unclear. Sequenced: central memory CD4+ T cells from blood. The clonotype comes from a man younger than 35 in good health. The CDR3 sequence is CASAGPGYNEQFF. DNA for the CDR3: TGTGCCAGCGCAGGCCCTGGCTACAATGAGCAGTTCTTC.